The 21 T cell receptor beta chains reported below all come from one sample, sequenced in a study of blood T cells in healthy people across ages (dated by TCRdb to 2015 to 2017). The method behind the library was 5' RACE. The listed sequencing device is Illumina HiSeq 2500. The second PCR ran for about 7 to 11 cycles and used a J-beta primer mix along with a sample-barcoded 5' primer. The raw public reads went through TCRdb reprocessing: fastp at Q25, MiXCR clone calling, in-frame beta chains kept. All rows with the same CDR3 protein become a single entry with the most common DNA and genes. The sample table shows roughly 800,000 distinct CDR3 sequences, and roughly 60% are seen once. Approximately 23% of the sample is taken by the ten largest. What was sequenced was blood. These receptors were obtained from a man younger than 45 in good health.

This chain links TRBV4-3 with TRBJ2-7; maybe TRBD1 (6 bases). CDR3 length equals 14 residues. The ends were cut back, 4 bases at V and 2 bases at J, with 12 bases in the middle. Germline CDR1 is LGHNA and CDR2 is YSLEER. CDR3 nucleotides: TGCGCCAGCAGCCCCCAAAGGGGGACCTACGAGCAGTACTTC. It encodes CASSPQRGTYEQYF.

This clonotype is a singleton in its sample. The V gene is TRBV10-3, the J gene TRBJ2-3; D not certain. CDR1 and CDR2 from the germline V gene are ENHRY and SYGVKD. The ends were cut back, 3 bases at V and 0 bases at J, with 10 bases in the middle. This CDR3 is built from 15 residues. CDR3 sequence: CAISDPSLSTDTQYF. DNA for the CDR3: TGTGCCATCAGTGACCCCAGCCTTAGCACAGATACGCAGTATTTT.

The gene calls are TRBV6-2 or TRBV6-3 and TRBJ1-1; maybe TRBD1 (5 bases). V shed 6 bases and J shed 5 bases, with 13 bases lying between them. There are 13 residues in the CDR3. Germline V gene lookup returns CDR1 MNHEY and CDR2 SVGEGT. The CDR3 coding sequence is TGTGCCAGCAGACCCACTGGGGGGACTGAAGCTTTCTTT. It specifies CASRPTGGTEAFF.

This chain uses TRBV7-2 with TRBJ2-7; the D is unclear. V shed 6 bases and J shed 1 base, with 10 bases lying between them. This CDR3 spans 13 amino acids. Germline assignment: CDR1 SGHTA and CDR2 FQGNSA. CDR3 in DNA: TGTGCCAGCAGTCCAACAGCGTCCTACGAGCAGTACTTC. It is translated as CASSPTASYEQYF.

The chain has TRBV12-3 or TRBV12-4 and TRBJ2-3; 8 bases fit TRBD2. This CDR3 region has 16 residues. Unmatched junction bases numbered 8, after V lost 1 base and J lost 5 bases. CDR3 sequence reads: CASSLVTSGVQDTQYF. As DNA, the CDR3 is TGTGCCAGCAGTTTAGTAACTAGCGGTGTTCAAGATACGCAGTATTTT.

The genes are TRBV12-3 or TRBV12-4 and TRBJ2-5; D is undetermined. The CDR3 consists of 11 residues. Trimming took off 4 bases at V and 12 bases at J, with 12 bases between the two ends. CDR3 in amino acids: CASSYRAEKYF. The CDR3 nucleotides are TGTGCCAGCAGTTATCGAGCAGAGAAGTACTTC.

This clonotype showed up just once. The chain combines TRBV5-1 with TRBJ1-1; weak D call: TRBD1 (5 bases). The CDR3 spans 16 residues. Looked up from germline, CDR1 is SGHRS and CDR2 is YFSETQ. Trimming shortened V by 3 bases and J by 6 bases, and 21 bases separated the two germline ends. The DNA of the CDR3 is TGCGCCAGCAGCTCCGCACCCCGACAGCCCAAATCTGAAGCTTTCTTT. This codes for CASSSAPRQPKSEAFF.

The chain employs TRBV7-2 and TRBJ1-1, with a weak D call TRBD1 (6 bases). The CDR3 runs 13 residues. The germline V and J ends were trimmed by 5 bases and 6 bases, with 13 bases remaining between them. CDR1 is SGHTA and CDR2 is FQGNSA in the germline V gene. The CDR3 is CASSPRTASEAFF. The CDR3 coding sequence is TGTGCCAGCAGCCCCCGGACAGCCTCTGAAGCTTTCTTT.

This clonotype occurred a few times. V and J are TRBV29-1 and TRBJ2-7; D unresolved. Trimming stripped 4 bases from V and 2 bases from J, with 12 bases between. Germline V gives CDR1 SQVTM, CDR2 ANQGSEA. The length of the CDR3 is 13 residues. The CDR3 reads CSVVGSFAYEQYF. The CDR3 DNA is TGCAGCGTTGTGGGTAGTTTTGCCTACGAGCAGTACTTC.

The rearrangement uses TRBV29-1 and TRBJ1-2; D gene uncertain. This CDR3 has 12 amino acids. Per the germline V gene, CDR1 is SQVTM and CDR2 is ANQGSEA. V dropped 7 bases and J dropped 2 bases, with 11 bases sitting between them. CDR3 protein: CSARTANYGYTF. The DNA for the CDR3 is TGCAGCGCCCGGACCGCCAACTATGGCTACACCTTC.

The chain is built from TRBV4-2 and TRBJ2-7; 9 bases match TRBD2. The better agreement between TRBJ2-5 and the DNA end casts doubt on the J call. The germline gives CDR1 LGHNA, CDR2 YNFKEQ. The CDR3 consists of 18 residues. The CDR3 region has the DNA TGTGCCAGCAGCCAAGATGGAGTAGCGGGGGTAGAGGGAGGGACCCAGTACTTC. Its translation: CASSQDGVAGVEGGTQYF.

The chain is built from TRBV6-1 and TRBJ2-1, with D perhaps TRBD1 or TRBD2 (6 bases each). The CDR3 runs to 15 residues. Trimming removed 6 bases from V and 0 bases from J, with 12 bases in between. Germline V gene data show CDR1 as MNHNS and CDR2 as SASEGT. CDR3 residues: CASSGGEGSYNEQFF. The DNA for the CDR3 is TGTGCCAGCAGCGGGGGCGAGGGCTCCTACAATGAGCAGTTCTTC.

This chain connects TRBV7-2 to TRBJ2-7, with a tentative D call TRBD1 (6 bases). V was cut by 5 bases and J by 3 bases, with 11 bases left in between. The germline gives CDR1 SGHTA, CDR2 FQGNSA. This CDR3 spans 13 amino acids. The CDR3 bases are TGTGCCAGCAGCGAAATACAGGGCTACGAGCAGTACTTC. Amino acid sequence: CASSEIQGYEQYF.

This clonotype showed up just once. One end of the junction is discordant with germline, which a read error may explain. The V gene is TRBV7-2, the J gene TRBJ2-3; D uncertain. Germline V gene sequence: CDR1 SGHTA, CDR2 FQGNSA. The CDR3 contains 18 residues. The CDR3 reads CAGSLVGRGGESMYTQYF. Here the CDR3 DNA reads TGTGCCGGCAGCTTAGTCGGTCGAGGCGGCGAGTCGATGTATACGCAGTATTTT.

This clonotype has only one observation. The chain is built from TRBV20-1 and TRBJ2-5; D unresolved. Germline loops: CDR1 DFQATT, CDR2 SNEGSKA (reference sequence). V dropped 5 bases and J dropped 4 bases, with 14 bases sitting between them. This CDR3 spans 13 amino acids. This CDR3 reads CSAGLAAIETQYF. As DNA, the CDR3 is TGCAGTGCTGGCTTAGCAGCGATAGAGACCCAGTACTTC.

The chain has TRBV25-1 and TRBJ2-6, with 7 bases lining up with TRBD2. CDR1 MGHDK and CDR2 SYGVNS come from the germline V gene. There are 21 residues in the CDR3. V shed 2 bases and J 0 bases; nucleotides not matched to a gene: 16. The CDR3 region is CASSEGTRVAGYDSGANVLTF. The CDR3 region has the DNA TGTGCCAGCAGTGAAGGTACTCGGGTAGCGGGTTATGACTCTGGGGCCAACGTCCTGACTTTC.

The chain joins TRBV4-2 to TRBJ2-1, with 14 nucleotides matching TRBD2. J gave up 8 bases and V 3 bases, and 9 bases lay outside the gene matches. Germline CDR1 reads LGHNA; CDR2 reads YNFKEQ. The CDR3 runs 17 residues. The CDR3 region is CASSHGTSGSGVHEQFF. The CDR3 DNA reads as TGTGCCAGCAGCCATGGGACTAGCGGGAGCGGTGTTCATGAGCAGTTCTTC.

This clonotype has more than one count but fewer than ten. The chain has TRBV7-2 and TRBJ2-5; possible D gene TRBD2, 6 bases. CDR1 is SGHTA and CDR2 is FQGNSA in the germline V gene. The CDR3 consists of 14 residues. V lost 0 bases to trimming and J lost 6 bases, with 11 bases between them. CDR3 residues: CASSLAVGGKTQYF. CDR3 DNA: TGTGCCAGCAGCTTAGCGGTGGGGGGAAAGACCCAGTACTTC.

The CDR3: CASSHTDSPETQYF. CDR3 nucleotide sequence: TGCGCCAGCAGCCATACGGACAGCCCGGAGACCCAGTACTTC. This chain links TRBV4-3 with TRBJ2-5, with a possible D match to TRBD1 (6 bases). The CDR3 is made up of 14 amino acids. In germline, CDR1 is LGHNA, CDR2 YSLEER. Trimming left V 3 bases short and J 5 bases short, with 13 bases between.

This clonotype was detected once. The CDR3 nucleotides are TGTGCCAGCAGCTTATCCGTGGGACAGCCCCCTGAGCAGTTCTTC. This translates into CASSLSVGQPPEQFF. This chain connects TRBV11-3 to TRBJ2-1, with 7 bases aligning to TRBD1. The CDR3 extends over 15 amino acids. Looked up from germline, CDR1 is SGHNT and CDR2 is YENEEA. The V and J ends lost 2 bases and 9 bases, in that order; junction bases with no gene match: 10.

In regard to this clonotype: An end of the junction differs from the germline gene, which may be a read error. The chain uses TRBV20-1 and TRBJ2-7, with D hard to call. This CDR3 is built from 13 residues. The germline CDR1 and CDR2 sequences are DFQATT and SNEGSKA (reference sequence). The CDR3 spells CSAREWSSDEQYF. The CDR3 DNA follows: TGCAGTGCTAGAGAGTGGTCCTCCGACGAGCAGTACTTC.